The 5 T cell receptor beta chains below were found in one sample sequenced in a study of identifying expanded T cells in peripheral blood. Assay: immunoSEQ multiplex PCR; the TCRdb copy retains only in-frame clones and omits some. The sample carries about 91,000 clones, about 91% recorded once. The sequencing sample was made of blood. Receptor source: a person between 18 and 69 years old in good health.

The chain links TRBV5-6 to TRBJ2-3, with D perhaps TRBD2 (5 bases). Trimming removed 3 bases from V and 3 bases from J, with 11 bases in between. Germline CDR1 SGHDT, CDR2 YYEEEE. This CDR3 comprises 14 residues. The CDR3 reads CASSSSTTTDTQYF. For the CDR3, the DNA is TGTGCCAGCAGCTCGTCGACTACTACAGATACGCAGTATTTT.

The V call is TRBV10-1, the J call TRBJ2-1, with 15 bases lining up with TRBD2. The CDR3 covers 15 residues. J gave up 9 bases and V 5 bases, and 5 bases lay outside the gene matches. CDR1 is WNHNN and CDR2 is SYGVQD in the germline V gene (reference sequence). CDR3 in amino acids: CASSPGLAGGFEQFF. The CDR3 DNA is TGCGCCAGCAGTCCGGGACTAGCGGGAGGTTTTGAGCAGTTCTTC.

The chain uses TRBV5-5 and TRBJ2-3; TRBD2 matches at 10 bases. This CDR3 has 18 amino acids. The germline V gene encodes CDR1 SGHKS and CDR2 YYEKEE (reference sequence). Trimming took 0 bases from V and 0 from J; bases not matched to a gene: 7. This CDR3 is CASSLAVAGGISTDTQYF. The DNA for the CDR3 is TGTGCCAGCAGCTTGGCGGTAGCGGGAGGCATAAGCACAGATACGCAGTATTTT.

This clone was counted a single time. This chain links TRBV29-1 with TRBJ2-1; D is perhaps TRBD2 (5 bases). The germline V gene has CDR1 SQVTM and CDR2 ANQGSEA. V lost 3 bases and J lost 13, with 19 bases in between. The CDR3 runs 13 residues. The CDR3 loop reads CSVDGVYPGKQFF. The CDR3 DNA follows: TGCAGCGTTGATGGCGTTTATCCGGGGAAACAGTTCTTC.

The chain combines TRBV28 with TRBJ1-2, with 7 bases that match TRBD1. The CDR3 contains 15 residues. The trim removed 6 bases at V and 2 bases at J, leaving 9 bases unmatched. Germline CDR1 and CDR2: MDHEN and SYDVKM. The CDR3 DNA reads as TGTGCCAGCAGCTCAACCGGGACAGTCAACTATGGCTACACCTTC. Translation gives CASSSTGTVNYGYTF.